These 16 T cell receptor beta chains were sequenced from one sample in a study of a mutant IDH1 vaccine in newly diagnosed glioma. Regarding time point: week 23, last vaccination. Topical imiquimod was applied with each vaccine dose, which held 300 ug of mutant IDH1 20-mer peptide. Their antigens are not known. This table comes from immunoSEQ multiplex PCR, and its TCRdb copy is limited to in-frame clones, with some not included. The data contain 30,000 to 40,000 clones, more than 80% of them seen just once; the ten biggest clones take up approximately 5.1%. Material: PBMCs, obtained from a glioma patient whose treatment included an IDH1 peptide vaccine. The source is a man aged 35 to 55 with glioma.

This clone was detected once. DNA of the CDR3: TGCGCCAGCAGCCAAGGCCCCCTTTCTAACGATGAGCAGTTCTTC. This translates into CASSQGPLSNDEQFF. The V call is TRBV4-1, the J call TRBJ2-1, with D hard to call. V was pared by 1 base and J by 8 bases, with 15 bases between. This CDR3 has 15 residues. CDR1 is MGHRA and CDR2 is YSYEKL in the germline V gene.

V is TRBV19 and J is TRBJ2-4; D might be TRBD2 (5 bases). The CDR3 has 15 residues. Deletions cut 3 bases from V and 1 base from J, with 10 bases between. Germline V lookup: CDR1 LNHDA, CDR2 SQIVND (reference sequence). As DNA, the CDR3 is TGTGCCAGTAGTATGAGCGGAGTGGCCAAAAACATTCAGTACTTC. Translating gives CASSMSGVAKNIQYF. Looking up the rest from reference TRBV19 and TRBJ2-4 gives the full variable domain: DGGITQSPKYLFRKEGQNVTLSCEQNLNHDAMYWYRQDPGQGLRLIYYSQIVNDFQKGDIAEGYSVSREKKESFPLTVTSAQKNPTAFYLCASSMSGVAKNIQYFGAGTRLSVL.

V and J are TRBV7-2 and TRBJ2-1; weak D call: TRBD2 (5 bases). The CDR3 sequence is 15 residues long. Germline CDR1 is SGHTA and CDR2 is FQGNSA. Trimming removed 5 bases from V and 5 bases from J, with 16 bases in between. DNA for the CDR3: TGTGCCAGCAGCCTTCGGGTCGGGAATCACAATGAGCAGTTCTTC. Its translation: CASSLRVGNHNEQFF.

The V and J genes are TRBV6-6 and TRBJ1-1; no reliable D call. Per the germline V gene, CDR1 is MNHNY and CDR2 is SVGAGI (reference sequence). V lost 0 bases and J lost 7, with 9 bases in between. The CDR3 totals 13 residues. The chain's CDR3 is CASSYSGMGEAFF. CDR3 bases: TGTGCCAGCAGTTACTCGGGGATGGGTGAAGCTTTCTTT.

The rearrangement joins TRBV10-1 to TRBJ1-6; D perhaps matches TRBD1 (5 bases). Trimming cost V 1 base and J 10 bases, with 11 bases left between them. The CDR3 is 14 residues long. CDR1 and CDR2 (germline): WNHNN, SYGVQD (reference sequence). This chain's CDR3 is CASSEFEGRSPLHF. CDR3 nucleotides: TGCGCCAGCAGTGAGTTTGAGGGACGGTCACCCCTCCACTTT.

This clone showed up just once. The J gene is TRBJ2-7, the V gene TRBV25-1; unclear D gene. With 5 bases removed from V and 2 bases from J, the gap between germline ends came to 4 bases. The CDR3 spans 11 residues. Germline V gene sequence: CDR1 MGHDK, CDR2 SYGVNS. CDR3 DNA: TGTGCCAGCAGTCCAGCCTACGAGCAGTACTTC. This gives the protein CASSPAYEQYF.

This chain links TRBV7-2 with TRBJ1-5, with TRBD1 matching over 9 bases. The CDR3 has 16 residues. With V trimmed by 5 bases and J by 9 bases, 14 bases remained unmatched. Germline V CDR1 and CDR2: SGHTA, FQGNSA. CDR3 in DNA: TGTGCCAGCAGCGACCGGGACAGGGCCTCGATGCGGCCCCAGCATTTT. This translates into CASSDRDRASMRPQHF.

The chain links TRBV7-2 to TRBJ2-3; either TRBD1 or TRBD2 may supply D (5 bases each). CDR1 SGHTA and CDR2 FQGNSA come from the germline V gene. This CDR3 has 14 amino acids. V lost 1 base and J 1 base, leaving 6 bases between the germline ends. In DNA, the CDR3 is TGTGCCAGCAGCTTAGGGGACGGCACAGATACGCAGTATTTT. Its protein is CASSLGDGTDTQYF.

V usage is TRBV6-4 and J usage is TRBJ1-3, with TRBD1 identical over 7 bases. CDR3 length: 15 residues. The germline CDR1 and CDR2 sequences are MRHNA and SNTAGT. The J segment lost 0 bases and the V segment lost 4 bases, leaving 3 bases of the junction unmatched. CDR3 residues: CASSGEGASGNTIYF. The CDR3 bases are TGTGCCAGCAGTGGGGAGGGGGCCTCTGGAAACACCATATATTTT.

The gene calls are TRBV9 and TRBJ1-2, with 8 nucleotides matching TRBD1. This CDR3 spans 19 amino acids. With 0 bases clipped from V and 0 bases from J, the junction kept 13 bases outside the gene matches. Per germline, CDR1 SGDLS and CDR2 YYNGEE. The CDR3 DNA follows: TGTGCCAGCAGCGTAGGGGGGACAGGACGGAGACTATCTAACTATGGCTACACCTTC. This gives the protein CASSVGGTGRRLSNYGYTF.

This clone was detected only a few times. The V gene is TRBV28, the J gene TRBJ1-5; D not certain. The germline V gene encodes CDR1 MDHEN and CDR2 SYDVKM. Trimming left V 6 bases short and J 5 bases short, with 11 bases between. This CDR3 contains 13 residues. In nucleotides, the CDR3 is TGTGCCAGCAGGATCACGAGTTATCAGCCCCAGCATTTT. It yields the protein CASRITSYQPQHF.

The chain links TRBV7-2 to TRBJ1-2; a possible D gene is TRBD1 (6 bases). Germline CDR1 and CDR2: SGHTA and FQGNSA. V was shortened by 6 bases and J by 3 bases, with 14 bases between the two germline ends. The CDR3 extends over 14 amino acids. The DNA of the CDR3 is TGTGCCAGCAGTTCTACAGGGAACGACTATGGCTACACCTTC. Amino acid sequence: CASSSTGNDYGYTF.

The table lists this clone with a count of one. The V call is TRBV25-1, the J call TRBJ2-2; the D gene could be TRBD1 or TRBD2 (5 bases each). This CDR3 comprises 15 residues. Per the germline V gene, CDR1 is MGHDK and CDR2 is SYGVNS. Trimming cost V 0 bases and J 6 bases, with 11 bases left between them. This CDR3 is CASSEYRGDAGELFF. The CDR3 nucleotides are TGTGCCAGCAGTGAATATAGAGGGGACGCCGGGGAGCTGTTTTTT.

The chain combines TRBV7-2 with TRBJ1-2; 9 nucleotides match TRBD1. The length of the CDR3 is 13 residues. V lost 5 bases, J lost 8 bases, and 6 bases stayed unmatched. The germline V gene has CDR1 SGHTA and CDR2 FQGNSA. The CDR3 DNA sequence: TGTGCCAGCAGCCGGGACAGGGTGGAAGGCTACACCTTC. It translates to CASSRDRVEGYTF.

The V and J genes are TRBV2 and TRBJ2-4; the D is unclear. Germline-derived CDR1 and CDR2 are SNHLY and FYNNEI. V was clipped by 6 bases and J by 0 bases, with 9 bases between them. This CDR3 is 14 amino acids long. The CDR3 loop reads CASSDRLAKNIQYF. In DNA form, the CDR3 reads TGTGCCAGCAGCGATAGGTTAGCCAAAAACATTCAGTACTTC. Full variable domain (rest looked up from reference TRBV2 and TRBJ2-4): EPEVTQTPSHQVTQMGQEVILRCVPISNHLYFYWYRQILGQKVEFLVSFYNNEISEKSEIFDDQFSVERPDGSNFTLKIRSTKLEDSAMYFCASSDRLAKNIQYFGAGTRLSVL.

V gene TRBV18 combines with J gene TRBJ1-1; no clear D gene. There are 13 residues in the CDR3. Looked up from germline, CDR1 is KGHSH and CDR2 is LQKENI. V lost 1 base and J 2 bases, leaving 5 bases between the germline ends. Written as DNA, the CDR3 is TGTGCCAGCTCACCACTGGACAACACTGAAGCTTTCTTT. Protein sequence: CASSPLDNTEAFF.